The rows below give T cell receptor beta chains drawn from one sample of a study of beta chain features in type 1 diabetes. Generated by immunoSEQ multiplex PCR, the TCRdb table keeps only in-frame clones and is missing some. This repertoire shows around 240,000 clones, roughly 70% found once; its top ten account for 0.053%. The sequenced material came from naive CD4+ T cells from blood. The receptors stem from a man aged 25-40 years in good health. Both conserved end residues are part of each CDR3. D genes are given only for firm matches. A clone size is listed for some rows: how often the clone was seen (once, few, many), or a class if it is expanded.

NA,TRBJ1-1,NA,TRBV30,TGTGCCTGGAGTGTTTTTACTGAAGCTTTCTTT,CAWSVFTEAFF
NA,TRBJ2-4,NA,TRBV10-3,TGTGCCATCAGTGCGGTGGGGAACATTCAGTACTTC,CAISAVGNIQYF
NA,TRBJ2-7,few,TRBV29-1,TGCAGCGTCTTAGGGACCTACGAGCAGTACTTC,CSVLGTYEQYF
TRBD1,TRBJ2-5,NA,TRBV30,TGTGCCTGGAGCGCAACCGGGACAGACAAAGAGACCCAGTACTTC,CAWSATGTDKETQYF
NA,TRBJ1-2,NA,TRBV29-1,TGCAGCGTTGAACCGCGGGCCTACTACACCTTC,CSVEPRAYYTF
NA,TRBJ2-7,NA,TRBV5-1,TGCGCCAGCAGCACCGAAAACTGGGGGCCATACGAGCAGTACTTC,CASSTENWGPYEQYF
NA,TRBJ1-2,NA,TRBV27,TGTGCCAGCGGACTAAGGGGGAACTATGGCTACACCTTC,CASGLRGNYGYTF
TRBD2,TRBJ2-5,NA,TRBV11-2,TGTGCCAGCAGCCCCCGTGGTAGCGGGAGGGCCATCCAAGAGACCCAGTACTTC,CASSPRGSGRAIQETQYF
TRBD1,TRBJ2-3,NA,TRBV5-1,TGCGCCAGCAGCTTGGAAGGGGGCGCCACAGATACGCAGTATTTT,CASSLEGGATDTQYF
TRBD2,TRBJ2-7,few,TRBV6-5,TGTGCCAGCAGTTCCTTGACTAGCGGCACCTACGAGCAGTACTTC,CASSSLTSGTYEQYF
TRBD1,TRBJ1-1,NA,TRBV18,TGTGCCAGCTCACCTTCGGGACAGGGGACTGAAGCTTTCTTT,CASSPSGQGTEAFF
TRBD2,TRBJ2-3,few,TRBV5-4,TGTGCCAGCAGCTTGACTAGCGGGGAGACAGATACGCAGTATTTT,CASSLTSGETDTQYF
TRBD1,TRBJ2-1,NA,TRBV29-1,TGCAGCGGTGGGGGACAGGGATACAATGAGCAGTTCTTC,CSGGGQGYNEQFF
NA,TRBJ2-7,NA,TRBV7-2,TGTGCCAGCAGCTCGACAGCCTACGAGCAGTACTTC,CASSSTAYEQYF
NA,TRBJ2-7,NA,TRBV10-3,TGTGCCATCAGTGAAGAAGGTGGGCTTTACGAGCAGTACTTC,CAISEEGGLYEQYF
TRBD2,TRBJ2-1,NA,TRBV5-1,TGCGCCAGCAGCTTAAGTAGTGGGACTAGTCACAATGAGCAGTTCTTC,CASSLSSGTSHNEQFF
NA,TRBJ2-5,NA,TRBV30,TGTGCCTGGAGTAGGGACTTACAAGAGACCCAGTACTTC,CAWSRDLQETQYF
NA,TRBJ1-5,NA,TRBV9,TGTGCCAGCAGCGTAGACGGGGGCGGCAATCAGCCCCAGCATTTT,CASSVDGGGNQPQHF
TRBD2,TRBJ2-1,NA,TRBV9,TGTGCCAGCAGCGTAGGTAGCGGGGGCTCCTACAATGAGCAGTTCTTC,CASSVGSGGSYNEQFF
TRBD1,TRBJ2-7,NA,TRBV5-6,TGTGCCAGCAGTCTGGACAGGGGGCTTGCCTACGAGCAGTACTTC,CASSLDRGLAYEQYF
NA,TRBJ1-2,NA,TRBV25-1,TGTGCCAGCAGTGAGATAGGACAGCCTCGCTATGGCTACACCTTC,CASSEIGQPRYGYTF
TRBD2,TRBJ2-2,NA,TRBV25-1,TGTGCCAGCAGTACTAGCGGACCGAACACCGGGGAGCTGTTTTTT,CASSTSGPNTGELFF
NA,TRBJ2-5,few,TRBV7-2,TGTGCCAGCAGCTTATGGTTCGAGACCCAGTACTTC,CASSLWFETQYF
NA,TRBJ1-2,NA,TRBV9,TGTGCCAGCAGCGACAAGACAGGCTTCTATGGCTACACCTTC,CASSDKTGFYGYTF
NA,TRBJ1-3,NA,TRBV5-4,TGTGCCAGTACCGGGACGCCCGGAAACACCATATATTTT,CASTGTPGNTIYF
TRBD1,TRBJ2-1,NA,TRBV9,TGTGCCAGCCGACGAGGACAGGGTCCCCGGGTGAGTCCGGTCAATGAGCAGTTCTTC,CASRRGQGPRVSPVNEQFF
TRBD2,TRBJ2-7,few,TRBV7-2,TGTGCCAGCAGCCCCAGCTCGCGGGAGTCCTACGAGCAGTACTTC,CASSPSSRESYEQYF
NA,TRBJ2-1,NA,TRBV19,TGTGCCAGTACCCCCGAGGGTAATGAGCAGTTCTTC,CASTPEGNEQFF